Shown below are 13 T cell receptor beta chains from a single sample sequenced in a study of blood T cell repertoires in COVID-19. TCRdb keeps only in-frame clones here, not all; method: immunoSEQ multiplex PCR. The sample consists of about 220,000 clones, 82% of them appearing once. The sample was peripheral blood. These receptors originate from a woman between 70 and 85 years old with COVID-19, enrolled during active disease.

The rearrangement uses TRBV3-1 (or the pseudogene TRBV3-2) and TRBJ2-7; 14 bases match TRBD2. CDR3 length: 16 amino acids. Germline CDR1 is LGHDT and CDR2 is YNNKEL (reference sequence). V lost 4 bases and J lost 3; bases outside the gene matches: 5. The CDR3 here is CASSPGTSGSVYEQYF. The CDR3 bases are TGTGCCAGCAGCCCAGGGACTAGCGGGAGTGTCTACGAGCAGTACTTC.

This chain links TRBV6-5 with TRBJ2-5; D uncertain. This CDR3 contains 13 residues. V was clipped by 6 bases and J by 0 bases, with 8 bases between them. Germline V gives CDR1 MNHEY, CDR2 SVGAGI. CDR3 coding DNA: TGTGCCAGCAGAACGGTCAACCAAGAGACCCAGTACTTC. Its translation is CASRTVNQETQYF.

The chain combines TRBV19 with TRBJ2-3, with 10 bases lining up with TRBD1. CDR3 length: 18 amino acids. With 3 bases clipped from V and 2 bases from J, the junction kept 11 bases outside the gene matches. Looked up from germline, CDR1 is LNHDA and CDR2 is SQIVND (reference sequence). CDR3 protein: CASSMGTGAQGPTDTQYF. CDR3 bases: TGTGCCAGTAGTATGGGGACAGGGGCACAAGGACCCACAGATACGCAGTATTTT.

This rearrangement joins TRBV18 to TRBJ2-5, with TRBD1 matching 7 bases. From germline, CDR1 is KGHSH and CDR2 LQKENI. V shed 0 bases and J 3 bases; nucleotides not matched to a gene: 7. This CDR3 region has 16 residues. In DNA, the CDR3 is TGTGCCAGCTCACCACCGTTCCTAGGGGGCGAAGAGACCCAGTACTTC. Its translation: CASSPPFLGGEETQYF.

The rearrangement uses TRBV28 and TRBJ2-1; 8 nucleotides match TRBD2. From germline, CDR1 is MDHEN and CDR2 SYDVKM. The CDR3 runs to 15 residues. The V segment lost 3 bases and the J segment 12 bases; nucleotides outside the gene matches: 13. The CDR3 DNA sequence: TGTGCCAGCAGTTTCCGGCTAGCGGGCATCGGGATGCAGTTCTTC. Translating gives CASSFRLAGIGMQFF. Looking up the rest from reference TRBV28 and TRBJ2-1 gives the full variable domain: DVKVTQSSRYLVKRTGEKVFLECVQDMDHENMFWYRQDPGLGLRLIYFSYDVKMKEKGDIPEGYSVSREKKERFSLILESASTNQTSMYLCASSFRLAGIGMQFFGPGTRLTVL.

The chain uses TRBV7-9 and TRBJ1-4, with a weak D call TRBD1 (6 bases). The germline CDR1 and CDR2 sequences are SEHNR and FQNEAQ (reference sequence). Trimming cost V 2 bases and J 8 bases, with 15 bases left between them. This CDR3 has 15 amino acids. The CDR3 DNA sequence: TGTGCCAGCAGCTTACAGGGGCCAACTAGGGAAAAACTGTTTTTT. Its protein is CASSLQGPTREKLFF.

This chain's CDR3 is CASSPDSVNSPLHF. The CDR3 nucleotides are TGTGCCAGCAGCCCAGACAGCGTTAATTCACCCCTCCACTTT. The rearrangement uses TRBV7-8 and TRBJ1-6; possibly TRBD1 for D (5 bases). The length of the CDR3 is 14 residues. V lost 5 bases and J 6 bases, leaving 11 bases between the germline ends. Germline CDR1 reads SGHVS; CDR2 reads FQNEAQ.

This clone was observed once. This chain links TRBV11-2 with TRBJ2-1; no reliable D call. Germline values: CDR1 SGHAT, CDR2 FQNNGV. CDR3 length: 16 amino acids. V dropped 1 base and J dropped 0 bases, with 10 bases sitting between them. The CDR3 is CASSLAGWSSYNEQFF. DNA of the CDR3: TGTGCCAGCAGCTTAGCCGGGTGGAGCTCCTACAATGAGCAGTTCTTC.

This rearrangement joins TRBV25-1 to TRBJ2-5; D gene unclear. V was trimmed by 1 base and J by 4 bases, leaving 13 bases between them. Germline-derived CDR1 and CDR2 are MGHDK and SYGVNS. CDR3 length equals 15 residues. In DNA form, the CDR3 reads TGTGCCAGCAGTGAATTCGGATCTAGTGGAGAGACCCAGTACTTC. It yields the protein CASSEFGSSGETQYF.

The J gene is TRBJ1-4, the V gene TRBV7-2; TRBD1 is a possible D gene (5 bases). There are 13 residues in the CDR3. The ends were cut back, 5 bases at V and 7 bases at J, with 11 bases in the middle. Germline CDR1 reads SGHTA; CDR2 reads FQGNSA. CDR3 DNA: TGTGCCAGCAGCCCTGGGGGGGGTGAAAAACTGTTTTTT. Protein sequence: CASSPGGGEKLFF.

A word on this clone: The junction and the germline gene differ at one end; a read error may be behind it. The rearrangement uses TRBV19 and TRBJ1-1; 7 nucleotides match TRBD1. The CDR3 has 14 amino acids. CDR1 and CDR2 (germline): LNHDA, SQIVND (reference sequence). CDR3: CASRIDRDATEAFF. In DNA form, the CDR3 reads TGTGCCAGTAGGATAGACAGGGATGCCACTGAAGCTTTCTTT.

This clone was seen only once. The chain employs TRBV7-2 and TRBJ1-5; 7 bases match TRBD1. This CDR3 has 15 residues. V lost 3 bases and J lost 6; bases outside the gene matches: 8. The germline gives CDR1 SGHTA, CDR2 FQGNSA. The CDR3 loop reads CASSLLGQVGQPQHF. The DNA for the CDR3 is TGTGCCAGCAGCTTGTTAGGACAGGTTGGTCAGCCCCAGCATTTT.

J is TRBJ1-5 and V is TRBV24-1, with D perhaps TRBD1 (5 bases). Germline-derived CDR1 and CDR2 are KGHDR and SFDVKD. There are 13 residues in the CDR3. Trimming stripped 1 base from V and 8 bases from J, with 8 bases between. The CDR3 DNA sequence: TGTGCCACCAGTGATTTAAGGGGAAAGCCCCAGCATTTT. It is translated as CATSDLRGKPQHF.